These 27 T cell receptor beta chains share one sample of origin, sequenced in a study. TCRdb redid the calling of the 5' RACE reads with MiXCR, one entry per CDR3 protein. The table records 6,500 to 8,500 distinct CDR3 sequences, 35% to 45% of them present only once. Sequencing used tumor-infiltrating memory CD4+ T cells sorted from the breast tumor. The subset here: memory CD4+ T cells, CD4+CD45RO+CD25-. The receptors here all came from a female donor with breast cancer.

By share, this clonotype ranks as medium-sized. The V gene is TRBV5-1, the J gene TRBJ2-7, with D possibly TRBD2 on 5 matching bases. The CDR3 is 15 residues long. The V and J ends lost 4 bases and 0 bases respectively, with 14 bases between them. CDR1 and CDR2 (germline): SGHRS, YFSETQ. CDR3 in amino acids: CASSLPRESSYEQYF. CDR3 nucleotide sequence: TGCGCCAGCAGCCTCCCTCGGGAATCCTCCTACGAGCAGTACTTC.

This clonotype was detected once. The chain has TRBV9 and TRBJ2-1, with a tentative D call TRBD2 (5 bases). CDR3 length: 15 amino acids. V lost 0 bases, J lost 1 base, and 8 bases lay in between. Germline-derived CDR1 and CDR2 are SGDLS and YYNGEE. The CDR3 protein is CASSVGGRSYNEQFF. CDR3 DNA: TGTGCCAGCAGCGTAGGTGGGAGATCCTACAATGAGCAGTTCTTC.

This chain uses TRBV20-1 with TRBJ1-2; TRBD1 agrees at 7 bases. The CDR3 runs to 13 residues. CDR1 is DFQATT and CDR2 is SNEGSKA in the germline V gene (reference sequence). The V segment lost 4 bases and the J segment 6 bases; nucleotides outside the gene matches: 8. The CDR3 nucleotides are TGCAGTGCTATTAGACAGGGACATGATGGCTACACCTTC. This codes for CSAIRQGHDGYTF.

In this sample, this clonotype turned up a few times. The rearrangement joins TRBV6-2 or TRBV6-3 to TRBJ2-4; the D is unclear. CDR3 size: 14 residues. Germline V gene data show CDR1 as MNHEY and CDR2 as SVGEGT. V dropped 5 bases and J dropped 2 bases, with 10 bases sitting between them. DNA for the CDR3: TGTGCCAGCAGTAGCACAGCATCCAAAAACATTCAGTACTTC. Its translation: CASSSTASKNIQYF.

This clonotype was detected many times. The CDR3: CASSLSREGRYEQFF. The CDR3 coding sequence is TGTGCCAGCAGCTTATCGCGGGAGGGCCGTTATGAGCAGTTCTTC. This chain connects TRBV7-9 to TRBJ2-1, with TRBD2 matching 9 bases. The germline CDR1 and CDR2 sequences are SEHNR and FQNEAQ (reference sequence). Trimming removed 2 bases from V and 8 bases from J; junction bases left unmatched: 7. CDR3 size: 15 residues.

Turning to this clonotype: One end of the junction varies from germline; a read error may be responsible. This chain joins TRBV12-3 or TRBV12-4 and TRBJ1-3; D not resolved. This CDR3 is 17 amino acids long. The CDR3 region is CASSSTRRVRSGSTIFF. In DNA form, the CDR3 reads TGTGCCAGCAGTTCGACTAGGCGGGTGAGGTCTGGAAGCACCATATTTTTT.

The V gene is TRBV15, the J gene TRBJ1-4; possible D gene TRBD1, 5 bases. Germline V CDR1 and CDR2: LNHNV, YYDKDF (reference sequence). The CDR3 is made up of 15 amino acids. The V end was cut by 3 bases, the J end by 7 bases, with 15 bases between. The CDR3 DNA reads as TGTGCCACCAGCAGTAAGCTGAGGGGAGTTGAAAAACTGTTTTTT. Protein sequence: CATSSKLRGVEKLFF.

Note on this clonotype: This may come from a read error, since a much larger clone is one base off. The rearrangement joins TRBV12-3 or TRBV12-4 to TRBJ1-6, with 11 positions matching TRBD1. CDR3 length: 16 amino acids. In DNA, the CDR3 is TGTGCCAGCAGCGGGACAGGGGGTTTCTATAATCCACCCCTCCACTTT. Translating gives CASSGTGGFYNPPLHF.

This rearrangement joins TRBV4-2 to TRBJ2-5, with TRBD1 as a possible D gene (6 bases). This CDR3 spans 16 amino acids. V lost 1 base and J lost 1, with 13 bases in between. Per the germline V gene, CDR1 is LGHNA and CDR2 is YNFKEQ. The CDR3 bases are TGTGCCAGCAGCCAAGGGTCGACAGGACTCCAAGAGACCCAGTACTTC. This codes for CASSQGSTGLQETQYF.

The chain has TRBV12-3 or TRBV12-4 and TRBJ2-7, with D perhaps TRBD1 or TRBD2 (5 bases each). V was clipped by 7 bases and J by 0 bases, with 13 bases between them. CDR3 length equals 14 residues. Written as DNA, the CDR3 is TGTGCCAGCACTTACTCCGGGGCCTCCTACGAGCAGTACTTC. This translates into CASTYSGASYEQYF.

Concerning this clonotype itself: Germline and junction disagree at one end, which may indicate a read error. The chain uses TRBV5-5 and TRBJ2-1; D tentatively reads TRBD1 or TRBD2 (5 bases each). Germline V gene sequence: CDR1 SGHKS, CDR2 YYEKEE (reference sequence). The CDR3 sequence is 15 residues long. This CDR3 is CASSLGGVMYNAQFF. The CDR3 DNA follows: TGTGCCAGCAGCTTGGGAGGGGTGATGTACAATGCGCAGTTCTTC. The variable domain in full, with the rest retrieved from reference TRBV5-5 and TRBJ2-1, is DAGVTQSPTHLIKTRGQQVTLRCSPISGHKSVSWYQQVLGQGPQFIFQYYEKEERGRGNFPDRFSARQFPNYSSELNVNALLLGDSALYLCASSLGGVMYNAQFFGPGTRLTVL.

This clonotype was found a few times. This chain connects TRBV5-1 to TRBJ1-5; 7 bases map to TRBD1. CDR1 is SGHRS and CDR2 is YFSETQ in the germline V gene. The CDR3 runs 21 residues. V lost 7 bases and J lost 0; bases outside the gene matches: 25. In DNA form, the CDR3 reads TGCGCCAGCCGAAAACTGGACCCGGGACAGAAAACGAGATCTAGCAATCAGCCCCAGCATTTT. Translated, it gives CASRKLDPGQKTRSSNQPQHF.

This clonotype is categorized as medium-sized. The chain employs TRBV20-1 and TRBJ2-5; 10 bases are shared with TRBD2. The V and J ends lost 1 base and 1 base, in that order; junction bases with no gene match: 12. The CDR3 length is 18 residues. CDR1 DFQATT and CDR2 SNEGSKA come from the germline V gene (reference sequence). CDR3 amino acids: CSARAPLAGGRLQETQYF. In nucleotides, the CDR3 is TGCAGTGCTAGAGCCCCTTTAGCGGGGGGCCGCCTCCAAGAGACCCAGTACTTC.

The chain employs TRBV4-1 and TRBJ2-3, with a possible D match to TRBD1 (5 bases). V lost 2 bases and J lost 4, with 19 bases in between. Per germline, CDR1 MGHRA and CDR2 YSYEKL. CDR3 length: 17 residues. The CDR3 DNA sequence: TGCGCCAGCAGCCAACCCGGACCTTTGGAAGGGGCAGATACGCAGTATTTT. Translated: CASSQPGPLEGADTQYF.

This chain connects TRBV20-1 to TRBJ2-7; D tentatively fits TRBD1 or TRBD2 (6 bases each). The V end was cut by 5 bases, the J end by 3 bases, with 17 bases between. Germline lookup yields CDR1 DFQATT and CDR2 SNEGSKA (reference sequence). This CDR3 comprises 14 residues. This CDR3 is CSAQGYGGNYEQYF. The CDR3 coding sequence is TGCAGTGCTCAGGGGTACGGGGGAAACTACGAGCAGTACTTC.

As concerns this clonotype: A junction boundary mismatches the germline segment, possibly from a read error. The rearrangement uses TRBV20-1 and TRBJ2-7; TRBD2 matches at 10 bases. The CDR3 is made up of 13 amino acids. From germline, CDR1 is DFQATT and CDR2 SNEGSKA (reference sequence). The CDR3 spells CSAPSGRAYERYF. In DNA form, the CDR3 reads TGCAGCGCTCCCAGCGGGAGGGCATACGAGCGGTACTTC.

This clonotype is medium-sized (0.01 to 0.1%) in the sample. The chain uses TRBV5-1 and TRBJ2-3; D is uncertain. CDR1 is SGHRS, CDR2 YFSETQ, per germline. Trimming pared 0 bases from V and 5 bases from J, leaving 13 bases between. This CDR3 has 15 amino acids. The CDR3 spells CASSLAISKGDTQYF. In DNA, the CDR3 is TGCGCCAGCAGCTTGGCAATCAGTAAGGGAGATACGCAGTATTTT.

This chain joins TRBV4-2 and TRBJ1-4; no definite D call. The CDR3 runs to 17 residues. The V gene's germline CDR1 is LGHNA and CDR2 YNFKEQ. The germline V and J ends were trimmed by 1 base and 5 bases, with 17 bases remaining between them. The CDR3 nucleotides are TGTGCCAGCAGCCAAGTTCTCCTCCCGGAAGGAAATGAAAAACTGTTTTTT. Translated, it gives CASSQVLLPEGNEKLFF.

Relative to its sample, this clonotype is medium-sized. This rearrangement joins TRBV29-1 to TRBJ2-7, with 10 bases lining up with TRBD1. The J segment lost 2 bases and the V segment lost 2 bases, leaving 6 bases of the junction unmatched. Germline CDR1 and CDR2: SQVTM and ANQGSEA. CDR3 size: 15 residues. CDR3 region: CSVETRDRGTYEQYF. Written as DNA, the CDR3 is TGCAGCGTTGAAACCAGGGACAGGGGCACCTACGAGCAGTACTTC.

This clonotype was seen ten or more times. A much bigger clone sits one base away, suggesting this may be a read error. The genes are TRBV4-3 and TRBJ2-1, with TRBD2 identical over 8 bases. Germline CDR1 is LGHNA and CDR2 is YSLEER. This CDR3 has 14 amino acids. J gave up 8 bases and V 3 bases, and 6 bases lay outside the gene matches. This CDR3 reads CASSQRVRGDEQFF. CDR3 nucleotides: TGCGCCAGCAGCCAGCGAGTGCGGGGGGATGAGCAGTTCTTC.

This clonotype came up many times. With a much larger clone just one base away, this may be a read error. The conserved closing phenylalanine or tryptophan is absent in this CDR3, likely reflecting a read error. The chain is built from TRBV4-1 and TRBJ2-7, with D uncertain. The V gene lost 1 base and the J gene lost 5 bases, with 15 bases spanning the gap. The CDR3 consists of 15 residues. Germline values: CDR1 MGHRA, CDR2 YSYEKL. The CDR3 loop is CASSQGGLVSNEQYS. CDR3 DNA sequence: TGCGCCAGCAGCCAAGGCGGCCTAGTTAGTAACGAGCAGTACTCC.

In regard to this clonotype: A much larger clone lies one base from this, so it may be a read error. The gene calls are TRBV4-3 and TRBJ2-7; D might be TRBD2 (5 bases). Between the trimmed V and J ends, which lost 0 bases and 3 bases, there was a span of 15 bases. The CDR3 extends over 16 amino acids. CDR1 is LGHNA, CDR2 YSLEER, per germline. CDR3 sequence: CASSQDVLVGSYEQYF. CDR3 nucleotide sequence: TGCGCCAGCAGCCAAGATGTACTAGTGGGAAGCTACGAGCAGTACTTC.

In this sample, this clonotype turned up a few times. The chain joins TRBV4-1 to TRBJ1-1; D is unclear. Trimming took off 1 base at V and 4 bases at J, with 16 bases between the two ends. The CDR3 covers 16 residues. CDR1 and CDR2 from the germline V gene are MGHRA and YSYEKL. The CDR3 bases are TGCGCCAGCAGCCAAGCAGCAACCCTTCTTAGCACTGAAGCTTTCTTT. It translates to CASSQAATLLSTEAFF.

The V and J genes are TRBV20-1 and TRBJ2-1; 10 bases line up with TRBD2. Germline V lookup: CDR1 DFQATT, CDR2 SNEGSKA (reference sequence). The trim removed 6 bases at V and 4 bases at J, leaving 9 bases unmatched. This CDR3 has 15 residues. This CDR3 is CSAARGSGRYNEQFF. CDR3 in DNA: TGCAGTGCCGCGAGGGGTAGCGGGAGGTACAATGAGCAGTTCTTC.

Concerning this clonotype itself: A clone one base away is much larger, so this may be a read error. The chain couples TRBV2 to TRBJ2-1; 14 positions agree with TRBD2. Germline lookup yields CDR1 SNHLY and CDR2 FYNNEI. This CDR3 is 15 amino acids long. V lost 10 bases, J lost 8 bases, and 10 bases stayed unmatched. The CDR3 reads CAISATSGRGDEQFF. DNA for the CDR3: TGTGCCATTTCGGCGACTAGCGGGAGGGGTGATGAGCAGTTCTTC. Looking up the rest from reference TRBV2 and TRBJ2-1 gives the full variable domain: EPEVTQTPSHQVTQMGQEVILRCVPISNHLYFYWYRQILGQKVEFLVSFYNNEISEKSEIFDDQFSVERPDGSNFTLKIRSTKLEDSAMYFCAISATSGRGDEQFFGPGTRLTVL.

In regard to this clonotype: The germline gene is not matched at one end of the junction; a read error may be the cause. The CDR3 nucleotides are TGCGCCAGCAGCATAGCGGGTCACTCGTTCCTCGATGAGCAGTTCTTC. Residues: CASSIAGHSFLDEQFF. This chain joins TRBV7-9 and TRBJ2-1, with 7 bases that match TRBD2. Germline values: CDR1 SEHNR, CDR2 FQNEAQ (reference sequence). The CDR3 runs to 16 residues.

A remark on this clonotype: A much more abundant neighbour one base away suggests this may be a read error. The chain uses TRBV30 and TRBJ1-2; 9 nucleotides match TRBD1. CDR1 and CDR2 (germline): GTSNPN, SVGIG (reference sequence). The CDR3 runs 13 residues. The V and J ends lost 7 bases and 3 bases, in that order; junction bases with no gene match: 6. The CDR3 sequence: CASKTGGDYGYTF. The CDR3 coding sequence is TGTGCCTCGAAGACAGGGGGAGACTATGGCTACACCTTC.